The rows below give T cell receptor beta chains drawn from one sample of a study of cytomegalovirus exposure and HLA in healthy donors. Assay: immunoSEQ multiplex PCR; the TCRdb copy retains only in-frame clones and omits some. The sample lists about 79,000 clones, roughly two thirds seen once, with 6.5% to 7.5% in the top ten. The sample taken for sequencing was PBMCs. These receptors all come from a woman aged 50 to 65 in good health and CMV-seropositive. Each CDR3 is given with its conserved first and last residue. The order of the fields is J gene, clone size, V gene, D gene, CDR3 DNA, CDR3 protein. D genes are given only for firm matches. For some rows the clone size is stated as once, few or many, or as a class when expanded; others skip it.

J gene: TRBJ1-2; clone size: -; V gene: TRBV5-1; D gene: TRBD1; CDR3 DNA: TGCGCCAGCAGCGGGGACAGGGGCTATGGCTACACCTTC; CDR3 protein: CASSGDRGYGYTF
J gene: TRBJ2-7; clone size: -; V gene: TRBV11-2; D gene: TRBD1; CDR3 DNA: TGTGCCAGCAGCCTGGGACAGGCCCTATCCTACGAGCAGTACTTC; CDR3 protein: CASSLGQALSYEQYF
J gene: TRBJ1-2; clone size: few; V gene: TRBV5-1; D gene: -; CDR3 DNA: TGCGCCAGCAGCTTGGGGGACACGCTCTATGGCTACACCTTC; CDR3 protein: CASSLGDTLYGYTF
J gene: TRBJ2-7; clone size: -; V gene: TRBV7-9; D gene: TRBD1; CDR3 DNA: TGTGCCAGCTCGCGGCCCAGGACAGGGGAGTACGAGCAGTACTTC; CDR3 protein: CASSRPRTGEYEQYF
J gene: TRBJ2-5; clone size: -; V gene: TRBV6-1; D gene: -; CDR3 DNA: TGTGCCAGCAGCCCAACTGGAGACGGGATGACCCAGTACTTC; CDR3 protein: CASSPTGDGMTQYF
J gene: TRBJ2-5; clone size: -; V gene: TRBV18; D gene: -; CDR3 DNA: TGTGCCAGCTCACCACAGAGCAGGGGTGGATTGGAGACCCAGTACTTC; CDR3 protein: CASSPQSRGGLETQYF
J gene: TRBJ2-3; clone size: -; V gene: TRBV19; D gene: TRBD1; CDR3 DNA: TGTGCCAGTAGTACGGGACAGCGAGCAGGAGATACGCAGTATTTT; CDR3 protein: CASSTGQRAGDTQYF
J gene: TRBJ1-1; clone size: -; V gene: TRBV7-9; D gene: -; CDR3 DNA: TGTGCCAGCAGCCGAAGCGGCAAAGCTTTCTTT; CDR3 protein: CASSRSGKAFF
J gene: TRBJ1-3; clone size: few; V gene: TRBV11-2; D gene: TRBD1; CDR3 DNA: TGTGCCAGCAGCTACGAAGGGGGCGGGATATATTTT; CDR3 protein: CASSYEGGGIYF
J gene: TRBJ1-2; clone size: -; V gene: TRBV2; D gene: -; CDR3 DNA: TGTGCCAGCAGCCGGCAGGGGCGAGGCTACACCTTC; CDR3 protein: CASSRQGRGYTF
J gene: TRBJ1-5; clone size: few; V gene: TRBV7-2; D gene: -; CDR3 DNA: TGTGCCAGCAGCTCGGAGGGTGGCAAAGGGCCCCAGCATTTT; CDR3 protein: CASSSEGGKGPQHF
J gene: TRBJ2-7; clone size: -; V gene: TRBV7-6; D gene: TRBD1; CDR3 DNA: TGTGCCAGCAGCTTGACAGGGCACGAGCAGTACTTC; CDR3 protein: CASSLTGHEQYF
J gene: TRBJ1-5; clone size: -; V gene: TRBV6-1; D gene: -; CDR3 DNA: TGTGCCAGCAGTGAACCCGACAGGCGTCAGCCCCAGCATTTT; CDR3 protein: CASSEPDRRQPQHF
J gene: TRBJ2-7; clone size: -; V gene: TRBV5-1; D gene: TRBD2; CDR3 DNA: TGCGCCAGCAGCTTTACTAGCGGGGGGGTCGAGCAGTACTTC; CDR3 protein: CASSFTSGGVEQYF
J gene: TRBJ1-5; clone size: -; V gene: TRBV6-6; D gene: -; CDR3 DNA: TGTGCCAGCAGTTCCCAGGGGTCGGATCATCAGCCCCAGCATTTT; CDR3 protein: CASSSQGSDHQPQHF
J gene: TRBJ2-5; clone size: -; V gene: TRBV5-8; D gene: TRBD2; CDR3 DNA: TGTGCCAGCAGCTTGAGGAGCGGGGGAGGTGAGACCCAGTACTTC; CDR3 protein: CASSLRSGGGETQYF
J gene: TRBJ2-6; clone size: few; V gene: TRBV6-1; D gene: -; CDR3 DNA: TGTGCCAGCAGTGAATCGACAGGTTCTGGGGCCAACGTCCTGACTTTC; CDR3 protein: CASSESTGSGANVLTF
J gene: TRBJ1-4; clone size: -; V gene: TRBV5-5; D gene: -; CDR3 DNA: TGTGCCAGCAGCGCCGGTGACATTCGAACTAATGAAAAACTGTTTTTT; CDR3 protein: CASSAGDIRTNEKLFF
J gene: TRBJ2-2; clone size: -; V gene: TRBV28; D gene: TRBD1; CDR3 DNA: TGTGCCAGCACCGAGGATCGACAGGGAATTAACGGGGAGCTGTTTTTT; CDR3 protein: CASTEDRQGINGELFF
J gene: TRBJ2-1; clone size: -; V gene: TRBV28; D gene: -; CDR3 DNA: TGTGCCAGCAGTTTGCCACAGGGTAGCACCCATGAGCAGTTCTTC; CDR3 protein: CASSLPQGSTHEQFF
J gene: TRBJ2-5; clone size: -; V gene: TRBV2; D gene: TRBD2; CDR3 DNA: TGTGCCAGCAGTAGAATGTTGGCGGGGGGCCAAGAGACCCAGTACTTC; CDR3 protein: CASSRMLAGGQETQYF
J gene: TRBJ2-1; clone size: -; V gene: TRBV23-1; D gene: TRBD1; CDR3 DNA: TGCGCCAGCAGTCCATCCAGGACAGGGGGCAGCGAGCAGTTCTTC; CDR3 protein: CASSPSRTGGSEQFF
J gene: TRBJ2-3; clone size: few; V gene: TRBV27; D gene: -; CDR3 DNA: TGTGCCAGCAGTTCTCAGCCGGGACTCGCTAGCACAGATACGCAGTATTTT; CDR3 protein: CASSSQPGLASTDTQYF
J gene: TRBJ1-2; clone size: -; V gene: TRBV15; D gene: -; CDR3 DNA: TGTGCCACCAGCAGAGGAGGATTTCGCTATGGCTACACCTTC; CDR3 protein: CATSRGGFRYGYTF
J gene: TRBJ2-5; clone size: -; V gene: TRBV5-1; D gene: -; CDR3 DNA: TGCGCCAGCAGCTTGTATCGGGGTAGAGGGACCCAGTACTTC; CDR3 protein: CASSLYRGRGTQYF
J gene: TRBJ1-1; clone size: once; V gene: TRBV19; D gene: -; CDR3 DNA: TGTGCCAGTAGTATAGGGCCCACTGAAGCTTTCTTT; CDR3 protein: CASSIGPTEAFF
J gene: TRBJ2-1; clone size: -; V gene: TRBV10-3; D gene: TRBD2; CDR3 DNA: TGTGCCATCAGCTTAGCGGGGGCTTCCTACAATGAGCAGTTCTTC; CDR3 protein: CAISLAGASYNEQFF
J gene: TRBJ1-1; clone size: few; V gene: TRBV5-1; D gene: -; CDR3 DNA: TGCGCCAGCATCCTTAATACGGACAGTGAAGCTTTCTTT; CDR3 protein: CASILNTDSEAFF
J gene: TRBJ2-3; clone size: -; V gene: TRBV5-1; D gene: -; CDR3 DNA: TGCGCCAGCAGCCCCCTGGGAGGAGGCACAGATACGCAGTATTTT; CDR3 protein: CASSPLGGGTDTQYF
J gene: TRBJ2-3; clone size: -; V gene: TRBV9; D gene: TRBD2; CDR3 DNA: TGTGCCAGCAGCGTAGGGACTAGCGGTTATAGCACAGATACGCAGTATTTT; CDR3 protein: CASSVGTSGYSTDTQYF
J gene: TRBJ2-7; clone size: -; V gene: TRBV10-3; D gene: -; CDR3 DNA: TGTGCCGTCGGTCAGAGGTCCTACGAGCAGTACTTC; CDR3 protein: CAVGQRSYEQYF
J gene: TRBJ2-2; clone size: -; V gene: TRBV6-1; D gene: -; CDR3 DNA: TGTGCCAGCAGCAATTTGTACACCGGGGAGCTGTTTTTT; CDR3 protein: CASSNLYTGELFF
J gene: TRBJ2-7; clone size: -; V gene: TRBV7-9; D gene: -; CDR3 DNA: TGTGCTTTCCAGGGTGATGCCTACGAGCAGTACTTC; CDR3 protein: CAFQGDAYEQYF
J gene: TRBJ2-5; clone size: -; V gene: TRBV27; D gene: TRBD2; CDR3 DNA: TGTGCCAGCAGTTACTCGAGGGGACTAGCGGCTGTTAGGGAGACCCAGTACTTC; CDR3 protein: CASSYSRGLAAVRETQYF
J gene: TRBJ2-2; clone size: -; V gene: TRBV19; D gene: TRBD1; CDR3 DNA: TGTGCCAGTAGTATAGACGGGACAGCCTCCGGGGAGCTGTTTTTT; CDR3 protein: CASSIDGTASGELFF
J gene: TRBJ1-2; clone size: -; V gene: TRBV7-2; D gene: -; CDR3 DNA: TGTGCCAGCAGCCAGCGGGCTAACTATGGCTACACCTTC; CDR3 protein: CASSQRANYGYTF
J gene: TRBJ2-1; clone size: few; V gene: TRBV28; D gene: -; CDR3 DNA: TGTGCCAGCAGACTCTTGGGGGGTTACAATGAGCAGTTCTTC; CDR3 protein: CASRLLGGYNEQFF
J gene: TRBJ2-5; clone size: -; V gene: TRBV18; D gene: -; CDR3 DNA: TGTGCCAGCTCACCCGGAGCATCGCAAGAGACCCAGTACTTC; CDR3 protein: CASSPGASQETQYF
J gene: TRBJ1-1; clone size: -; V gene: TRBV5-1; D gene: -; CDR3 DNA: TGCGCCAGCAGCTTAACGGAGGCGAGGACTGAAGCTTTCTTT; CDR3 protein: CASSLTEARTEAFF
J gene: TRBJ1-1; clone size: -; V gene: TRBV28; D gene: -; CDR3 DNA: TGTGCCAGCAGTTTCATAGAGAACACTGAAGCTTTCTTT; CDR3 protein: CASSFIENTEAFF
J gene: TRBJ1-6; clone size: -; V gene: TRBV15; D gene: TRBD1; CDR3 DNA: TGTGCCACCAGCAGGAACACAGGGGGGTATAATTCACCCCTCCACTTT; CDR3 protein: CATSRNTGGYNSPLHF